Below, one TCR beta chain is given with its context. One end of the junction is discordant with germline, which a read error may explain. The V gene's germline CDR1 is LNHDA and CDR2 SQIVND (reference sequence). The CDR3 runs 16 residues. This sample was taken from a study of molecular identifiers for immune sequencing clone quantification. MiXCR, applied by TCRdb to the PCR reads, yields one record per CDR3 protein. The data hold roughly 300,000 distinct CDR3 sequences, with roughly a quarter observed a single time. The chain employs TRBV19 and TRBJ2-5, with D maybe TRBD2 (7 bases). The receptor was isolated from a human donor in good health. Some libraries in this study had Jurkat cell RNA spiked in. Sequences were obtained from naive CD8+ T cells from blood, with Jurkat cell RNA spiked in. The subset is: FACS-sorted CD8+CD4-CCR7+CD45RA+ naive T cells. CDR3 sequence (DNA): TGTGCCAGTAGTAAGCCAGGGGAGGGGCTAACGAAGACCCGGTACTTC. Translated, it gives CASSKPGEGLTKTRYF.